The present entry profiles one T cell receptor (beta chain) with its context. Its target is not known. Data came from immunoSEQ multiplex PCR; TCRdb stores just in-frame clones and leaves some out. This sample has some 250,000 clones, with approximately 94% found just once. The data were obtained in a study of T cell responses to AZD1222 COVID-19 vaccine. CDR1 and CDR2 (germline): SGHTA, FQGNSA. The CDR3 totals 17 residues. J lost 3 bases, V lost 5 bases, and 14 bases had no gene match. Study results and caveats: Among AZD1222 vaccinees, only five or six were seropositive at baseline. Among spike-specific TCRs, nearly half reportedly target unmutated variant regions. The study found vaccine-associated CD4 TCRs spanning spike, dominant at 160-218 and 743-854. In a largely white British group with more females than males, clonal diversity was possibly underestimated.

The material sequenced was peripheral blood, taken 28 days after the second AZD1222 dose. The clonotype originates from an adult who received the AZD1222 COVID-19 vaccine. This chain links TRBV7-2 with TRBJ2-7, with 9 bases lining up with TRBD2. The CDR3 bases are TGTGCCAGCAGCACCCCGGGACTAGCAACCTCCTACTACGAGCAGTACTTC. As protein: CASSTPGLATSYYEQYF.